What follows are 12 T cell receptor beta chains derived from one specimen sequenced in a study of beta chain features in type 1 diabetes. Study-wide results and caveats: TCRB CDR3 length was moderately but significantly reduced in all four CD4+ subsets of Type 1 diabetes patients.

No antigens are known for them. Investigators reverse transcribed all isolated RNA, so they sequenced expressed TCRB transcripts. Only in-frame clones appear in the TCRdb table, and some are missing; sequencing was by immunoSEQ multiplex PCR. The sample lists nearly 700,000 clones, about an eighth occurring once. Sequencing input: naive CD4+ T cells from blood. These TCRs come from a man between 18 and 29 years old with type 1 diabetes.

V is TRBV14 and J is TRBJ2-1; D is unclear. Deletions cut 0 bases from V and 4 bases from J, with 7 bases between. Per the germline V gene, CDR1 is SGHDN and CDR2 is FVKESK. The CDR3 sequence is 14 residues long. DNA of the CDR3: TGTGCCAGCAGCCAAGAAGTCCGATACAATGAGCAGTTCTTC. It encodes CASSQEVRYNEQFF.

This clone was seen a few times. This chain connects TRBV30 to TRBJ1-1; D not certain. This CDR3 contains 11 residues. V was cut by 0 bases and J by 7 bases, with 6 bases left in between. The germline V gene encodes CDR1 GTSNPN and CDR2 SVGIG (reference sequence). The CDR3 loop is CAWSVRYEAFF. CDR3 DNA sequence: TGTGCCTGGAGTGTTAGATATGAAGCTTTCTTT. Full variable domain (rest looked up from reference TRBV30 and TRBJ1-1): SQTIHQWPATLVQPVGSPLSLECTVEGTSNPNLYWYRQAAGRGLQLLFYSVGIGQISSEVPQNLSASRPQDRQFILSSKKLLLSDSGFYLCAWSVRYEAFFGQGTRLTVV.

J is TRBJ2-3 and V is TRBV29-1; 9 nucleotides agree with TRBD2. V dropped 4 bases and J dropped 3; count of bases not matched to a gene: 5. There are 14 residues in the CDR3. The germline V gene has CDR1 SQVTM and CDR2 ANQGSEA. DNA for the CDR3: TGCAGCGTTGTAGGGCGGGGGGGAACAGATACGCAGTATTTT. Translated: CSVVGRGGTDTQYF.

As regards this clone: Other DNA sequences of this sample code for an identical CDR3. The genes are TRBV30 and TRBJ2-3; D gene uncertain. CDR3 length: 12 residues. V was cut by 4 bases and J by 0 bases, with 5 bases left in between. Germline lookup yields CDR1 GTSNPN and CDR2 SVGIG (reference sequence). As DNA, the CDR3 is TGTGCCTGGACACAGAGCACAGATACGCAGTATTTT. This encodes CAWTQSTDTQYF.

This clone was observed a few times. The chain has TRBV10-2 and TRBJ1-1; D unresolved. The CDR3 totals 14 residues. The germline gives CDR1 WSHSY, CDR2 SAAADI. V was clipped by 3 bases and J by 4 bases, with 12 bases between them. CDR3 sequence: CASSDPLRPTEAFF. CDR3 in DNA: TGCGCCAGCAGTGACCCCTTAAGGCCCACTGAAGCTTTCTTT.

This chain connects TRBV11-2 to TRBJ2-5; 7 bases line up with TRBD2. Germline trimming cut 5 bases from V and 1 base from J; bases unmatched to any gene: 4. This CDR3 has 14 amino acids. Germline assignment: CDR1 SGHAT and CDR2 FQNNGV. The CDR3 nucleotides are TGTGCCAGCAGCCGTAGGGAGGGCCAAGAGACCCAGTACTTC. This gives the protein CASSRREGQETQYF.

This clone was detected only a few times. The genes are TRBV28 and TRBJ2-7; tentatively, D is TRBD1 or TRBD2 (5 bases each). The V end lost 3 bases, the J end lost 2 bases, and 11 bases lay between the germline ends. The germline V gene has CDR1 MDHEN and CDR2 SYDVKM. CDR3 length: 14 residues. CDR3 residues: CASSLERGPYEQYF. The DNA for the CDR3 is TGTGCCAGCAGTTTGGAACGGGGACCCTACGAGCAGTACTTC.

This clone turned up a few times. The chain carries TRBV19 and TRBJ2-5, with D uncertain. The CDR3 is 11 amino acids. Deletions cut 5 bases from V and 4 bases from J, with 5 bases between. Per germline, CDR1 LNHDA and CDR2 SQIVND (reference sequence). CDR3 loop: CASSLAETQYF. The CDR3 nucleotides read TGTGCCAGTAGTCTGGCAGAGACCCAGTACTTC.

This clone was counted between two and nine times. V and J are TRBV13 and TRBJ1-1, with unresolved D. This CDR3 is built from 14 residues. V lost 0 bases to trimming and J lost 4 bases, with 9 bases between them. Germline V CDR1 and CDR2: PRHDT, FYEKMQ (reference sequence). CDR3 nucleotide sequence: TGTGCCAGCAGCTTAGGGAGTTGGTTCACTGAAGCTTTCTTT. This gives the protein CASSLGSWFTEAFF.

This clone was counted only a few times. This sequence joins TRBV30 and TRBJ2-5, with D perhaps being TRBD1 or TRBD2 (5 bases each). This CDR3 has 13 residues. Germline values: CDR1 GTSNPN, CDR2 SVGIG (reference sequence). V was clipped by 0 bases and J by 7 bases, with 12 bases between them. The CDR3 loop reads CAWSVGDLATQYF. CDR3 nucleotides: TGTGCCTGGAGTGTGGGGGACCTAGCGACCCAGTACTTC.

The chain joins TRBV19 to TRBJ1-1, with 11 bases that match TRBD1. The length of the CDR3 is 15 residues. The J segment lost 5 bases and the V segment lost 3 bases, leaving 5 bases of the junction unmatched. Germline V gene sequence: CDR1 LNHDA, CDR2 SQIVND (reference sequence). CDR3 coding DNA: TGTGCCAGTAGTATCGGACAGGGGGCTCGTACTGAAGCTTTCTTT. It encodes CASSIGQGARTEAFF.

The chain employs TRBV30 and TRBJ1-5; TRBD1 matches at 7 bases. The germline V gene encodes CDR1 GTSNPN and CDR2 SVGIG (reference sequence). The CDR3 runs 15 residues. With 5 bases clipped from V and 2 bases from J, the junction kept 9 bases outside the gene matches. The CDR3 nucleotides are TGTGCCTGGGCTTTCGGACAGGCGGGCAATCAGCCCCAGCATTTT. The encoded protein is CAWAFGQAGNQPQHF.